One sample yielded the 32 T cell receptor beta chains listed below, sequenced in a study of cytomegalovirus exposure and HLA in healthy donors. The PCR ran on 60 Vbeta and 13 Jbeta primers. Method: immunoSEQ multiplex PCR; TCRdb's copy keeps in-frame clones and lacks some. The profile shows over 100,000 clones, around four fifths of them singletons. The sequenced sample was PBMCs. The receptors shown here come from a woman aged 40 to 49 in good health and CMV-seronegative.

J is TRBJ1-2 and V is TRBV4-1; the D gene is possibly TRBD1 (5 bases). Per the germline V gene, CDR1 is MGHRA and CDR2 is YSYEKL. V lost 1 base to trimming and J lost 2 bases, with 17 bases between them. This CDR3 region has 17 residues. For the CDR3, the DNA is TGCGCCAGCAGCCAAGCTCTGCTTCAAAGACAGAACTATGGCTACACCTTC. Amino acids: CASSQALLQRQNYGYTF.

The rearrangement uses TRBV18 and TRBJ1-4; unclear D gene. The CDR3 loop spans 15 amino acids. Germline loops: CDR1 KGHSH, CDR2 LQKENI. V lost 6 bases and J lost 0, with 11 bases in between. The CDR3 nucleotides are TGTGCCAGCTCCTCAAACACAGCAACTAATGAAAAACTGTTTTTT. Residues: CASSSNTATNEKLFF.

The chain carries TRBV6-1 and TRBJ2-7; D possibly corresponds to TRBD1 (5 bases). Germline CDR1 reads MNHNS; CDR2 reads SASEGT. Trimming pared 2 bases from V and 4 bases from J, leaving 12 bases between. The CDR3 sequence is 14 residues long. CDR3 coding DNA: TGTGCCAGCAGTGAAAACAATCCAGGGTACGAGCAGTACTTC. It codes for CASSENNPGYEQYF.

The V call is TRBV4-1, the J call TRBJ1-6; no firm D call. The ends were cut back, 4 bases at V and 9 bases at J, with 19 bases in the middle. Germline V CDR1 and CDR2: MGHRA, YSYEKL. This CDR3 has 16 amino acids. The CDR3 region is CASSLRGQDRSSPLHF. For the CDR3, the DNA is TGCGCCAGCAGCCTCCGAGGGCAGGACCGAAGTTCACCCCTCCACTTT.

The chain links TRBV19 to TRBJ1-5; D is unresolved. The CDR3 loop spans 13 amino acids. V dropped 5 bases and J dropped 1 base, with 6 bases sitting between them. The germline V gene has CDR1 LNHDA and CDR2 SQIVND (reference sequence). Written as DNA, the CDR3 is TGTGCCAGTAGTTGGGAGAGCAATCAGCCCCAGCATTTT. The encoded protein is CASSWESNQPQHF.

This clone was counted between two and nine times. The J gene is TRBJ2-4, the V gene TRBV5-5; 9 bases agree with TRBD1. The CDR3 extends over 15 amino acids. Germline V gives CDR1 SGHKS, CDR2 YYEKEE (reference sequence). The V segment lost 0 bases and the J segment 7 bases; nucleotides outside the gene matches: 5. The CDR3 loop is CASSLDGTGWNIQYF. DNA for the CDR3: TGTGCCAGCAGCTTGGATGGGACAGGGTGGAACATTCAGTACTTC.

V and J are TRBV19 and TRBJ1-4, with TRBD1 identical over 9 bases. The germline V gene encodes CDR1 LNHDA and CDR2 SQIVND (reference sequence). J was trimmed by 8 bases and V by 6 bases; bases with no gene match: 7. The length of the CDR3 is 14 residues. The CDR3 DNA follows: TGTGCCAGTAGCATCGACAGGGGGGGCGAAAAACTGTTTTTT. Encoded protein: CASSIDRGGEKLFF.

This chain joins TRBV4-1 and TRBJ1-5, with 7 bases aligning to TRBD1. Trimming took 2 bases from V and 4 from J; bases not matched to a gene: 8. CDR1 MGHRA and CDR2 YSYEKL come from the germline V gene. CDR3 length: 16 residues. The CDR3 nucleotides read TGCGCCAGCAGCCAACCGGGACAGCGGTCAAATCAGCCCCAGCATTTT. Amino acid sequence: CASSQPGQRSNQPQHF.

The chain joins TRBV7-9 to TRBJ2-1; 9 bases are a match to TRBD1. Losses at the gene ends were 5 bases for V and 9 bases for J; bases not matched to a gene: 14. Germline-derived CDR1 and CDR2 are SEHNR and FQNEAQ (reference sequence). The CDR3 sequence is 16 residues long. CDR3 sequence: CASSLRDRVGWGEQFF. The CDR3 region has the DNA TGTGCCAGCAGCCTACGGGACAGGGTTGGGTGGGGTGAGCAGTTCTTC.

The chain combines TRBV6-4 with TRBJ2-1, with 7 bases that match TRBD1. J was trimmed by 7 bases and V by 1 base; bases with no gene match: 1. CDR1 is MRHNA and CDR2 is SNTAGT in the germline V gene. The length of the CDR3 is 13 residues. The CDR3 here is CASSDLQGNEQFF. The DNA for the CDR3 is TGTGCCAGCAGTGACTTACAGGGGAATGAGCAGTTCTTC.

CDR3 nucleotide sequence: TGTGCCAGCAGCCGGACAGGGGATGAGACCCAGTACTTC. Translated, it gives CASSRTGDETQYF. The chain couples TRBV7-2 to TRBJ2-5; TRBD1 agrees at 9 bases. Germline V lookup: CDR1 SGHTA, CDR2 FQGNSA. V lost 5 bases, J lost 5 bases, and 3 bases stayed unmatched. The CDR3 has 13 amino acids.

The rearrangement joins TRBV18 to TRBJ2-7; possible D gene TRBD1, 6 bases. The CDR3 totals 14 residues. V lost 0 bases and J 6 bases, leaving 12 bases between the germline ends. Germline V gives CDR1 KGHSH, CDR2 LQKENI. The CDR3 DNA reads TGTGCCAGCTCACCACCGACAGGTAGGGCCGAGCAGTACTTC. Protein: CASSPPTGRAEQYF.

The CDR3 bases are TGTGCCAGTAGTATTCAGGGGACAGGAGTCCTTGGCTACACCTTC. Encoded protein: CASSIQGTGVLGYTF. The chain joins TRBV19 to TRBJ1-2, with 8 bases fitting TRBD1. The ends lost 3 bases at V and 7 bases at J; junction bases unmatched: 10. Germline V CDR1 and CDR2: LNHDA, SQIVND (reference sequence). The CDR3 runs to 15 residues.

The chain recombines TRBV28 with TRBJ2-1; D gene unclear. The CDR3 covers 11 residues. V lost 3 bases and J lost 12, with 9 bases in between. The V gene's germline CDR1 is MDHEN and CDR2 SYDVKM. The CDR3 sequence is CASSFELWQFF. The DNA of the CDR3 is TGTGCCAGCAGTTTCGAGTTGTGGCAGTTCTTC.

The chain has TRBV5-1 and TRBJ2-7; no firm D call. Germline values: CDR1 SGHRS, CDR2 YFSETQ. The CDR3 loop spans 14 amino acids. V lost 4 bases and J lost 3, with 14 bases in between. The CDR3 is CASSIESLLYEQYF. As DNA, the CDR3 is TGCGCCAGCAGCATCGAGTCGCTACTCTACGAGCAGTACTTC.

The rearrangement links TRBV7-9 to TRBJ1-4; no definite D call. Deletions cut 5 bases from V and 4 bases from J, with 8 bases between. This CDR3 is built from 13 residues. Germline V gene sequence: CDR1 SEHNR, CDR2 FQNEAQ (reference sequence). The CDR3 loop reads CASSPQFNEKLFF. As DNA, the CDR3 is TGTGCCAGCAGCCCCCAGTTTAATGAAAAACTGTTTTTT.

The CDR3 sequence is CSVGGLAGVYEQYF. CDR3 in DNA: TGCAGCGTTGGGGGACTAGCGGGGGTTTACGAGCAGTACTTC. The V and J genes are TRBV29-1 and TRBJ2-7; the match to TRBD2 covers 14 bases. Germline V CDR1 and CDR2: SQVTM, ANQGSEA. Germline trimming cut 4 bases from V and 4 bases from J; bases unmatched to any gene: 3. This CDR3 comprises 14 residues.

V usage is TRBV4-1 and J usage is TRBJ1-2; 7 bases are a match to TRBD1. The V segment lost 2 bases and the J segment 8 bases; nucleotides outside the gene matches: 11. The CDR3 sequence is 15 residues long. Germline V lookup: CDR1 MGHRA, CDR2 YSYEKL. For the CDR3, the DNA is TGCGCCAGCAGCCAACAACCCGACAGGGTGGCCGGCTACACCTTC. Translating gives CASSQQPDRVAGYTF.

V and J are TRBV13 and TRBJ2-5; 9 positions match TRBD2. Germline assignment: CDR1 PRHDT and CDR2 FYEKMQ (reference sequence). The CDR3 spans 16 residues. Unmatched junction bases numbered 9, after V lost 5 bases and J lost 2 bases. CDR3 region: CASSAYLAGVQETQYF. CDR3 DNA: TGTGCCAGCAGCGCCTACTTAGCGGGGGTACAAGAGACCCAGTACTTC.

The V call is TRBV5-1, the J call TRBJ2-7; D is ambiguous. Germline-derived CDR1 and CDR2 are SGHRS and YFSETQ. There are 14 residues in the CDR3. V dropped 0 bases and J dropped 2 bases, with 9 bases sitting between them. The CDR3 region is CASSLELVTYEQYF. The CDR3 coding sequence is TGCGCCAGCAGCTTGGAGCTGGTCACCTACGAGCAGTACTTC. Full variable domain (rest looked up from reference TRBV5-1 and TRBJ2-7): KAGVTQTPRYLIKTRGQQVTLSCSPISGHRSVSWYQQTPGQGLQFLFEYFSETQRNKGNFPGRFSGRQFSNSRSEMNVSTLELGDSALYLCASSLELVTYEQYFGPGTRLTVT.

The CDR3 spells CASSASGGTGELFF. In DNA form, the CDR3 reads TGTGCCAGCAGTGCTTCCGGGGGCACCGGGGAGCTGTTTTTT. The genes are TRBV2 and TRBJ2-2; perhaps TRBD2 as D (6 bases). V shed 4 bases and J shed 4 bases, with 10 bases lying between them. The CDR3 is 14 residues long. Germline CDR1 and CDR2: SNHLY and FYNNEI. The whole variable domain, filled in from reference TRBV2 and TRBJ2-2, reads EPEVTQTPSHQVTQMGQEVILRCVPISNHLYFYWYRQILGQKVEFLVSFYNNEISEKSEIFDDQFSVERPDGSNFTLKIRSTKLEDSAMYFCASSASGGTGELFFGEGSRLTVL.

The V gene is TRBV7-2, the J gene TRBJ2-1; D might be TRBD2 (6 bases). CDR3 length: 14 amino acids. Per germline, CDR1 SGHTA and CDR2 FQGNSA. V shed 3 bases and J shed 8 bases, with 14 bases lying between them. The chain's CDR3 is CASSLEPGDYEQFF. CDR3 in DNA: TGTGCCAGCAGCTTGGAACCGGGGGACTATGAGCAGTTCTTC.

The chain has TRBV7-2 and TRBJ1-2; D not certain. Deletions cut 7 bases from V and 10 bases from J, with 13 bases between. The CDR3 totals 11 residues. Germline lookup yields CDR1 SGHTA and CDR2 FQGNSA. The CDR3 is CASTSGSLYTF. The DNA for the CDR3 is TGTGCCAGCACCTCCGGGTCCCTCTACACCTTC.

The CDR3, as DNA: TGCGCCAGCAGCCTGAGGGGGCCGGGGGAGACCCAGTACTTC. Translated, it gives CASSLRGPGETQYF. The rearrangement joins TRBV5-1 to TRBJ2-5, with 7 nucleotides matching TRBD1. This CDR3 contains 14 residues. Germline V CDR1 and CDR2: SGHRS, YFSETQ. V dropped 4 bases and J dropped 5; count of bases not matched to a gene: 8.

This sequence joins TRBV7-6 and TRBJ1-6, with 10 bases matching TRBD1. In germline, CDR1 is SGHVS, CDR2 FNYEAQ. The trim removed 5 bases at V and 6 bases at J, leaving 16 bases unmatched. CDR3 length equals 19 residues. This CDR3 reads CASSVRSPGQGRGNSPLHF. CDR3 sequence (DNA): TGTGCCAGCAGCGTTCGCTCCCCGGGACAGGGGAGAGGTAATTCACCCCTCCACTTT.

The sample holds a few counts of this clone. The CDR3 spells CASSLMDRLGGYTF. In nucleotides, the CDR3 is TGTGCCAGCAGCCTGATGGACAGGTTGGGTGGCTACACCTTC. The chain couples TRBV5-6 to TRBJ1-2, with 7 bases lining up with TRBD1. From germline, CDR1 is SGHDT and CDR2 YYEEEE. The CDR3 loop spans 14 amino acids. J was trimmed by 7 bases and V by 4 bases; bases with no gene match: 10.

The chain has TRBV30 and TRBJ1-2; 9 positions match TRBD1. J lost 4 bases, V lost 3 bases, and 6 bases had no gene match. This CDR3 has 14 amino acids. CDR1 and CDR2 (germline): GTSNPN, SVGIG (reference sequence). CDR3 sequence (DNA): TGTGCCTGGAGGGACGGACAGGGGATCTATGGCTACACCTTC. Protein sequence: CAWRDGQGIYGYTF. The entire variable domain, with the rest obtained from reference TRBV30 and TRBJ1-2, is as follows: SQTIHQWPATLVQPVGSPLSLECTVEGTSNPNLYWYRQAAGRGLQLLFYSVGIGQISSEVPQNLSASRPQDRQFILSSKKLLLSDSGFYLCAWRDGQGIYGYTFGSGTRLTVV.

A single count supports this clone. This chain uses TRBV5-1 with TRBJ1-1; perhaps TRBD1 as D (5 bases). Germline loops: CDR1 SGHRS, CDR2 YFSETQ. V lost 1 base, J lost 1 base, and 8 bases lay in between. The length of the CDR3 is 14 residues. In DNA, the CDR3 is TGCGCCAGCAGCTTGTGGGGGGAGAACACTGAAGCTTTCTTT. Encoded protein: CASSLWGENTEAFF.

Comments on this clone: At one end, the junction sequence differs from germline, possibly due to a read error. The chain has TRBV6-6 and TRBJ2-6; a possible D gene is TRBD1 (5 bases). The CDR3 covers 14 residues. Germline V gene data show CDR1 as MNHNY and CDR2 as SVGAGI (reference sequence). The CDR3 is CASSRNTGANVLTF. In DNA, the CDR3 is TGTGCCAGCAGCCGGAACACTGGGGCCAACGTTCTGACTTTC.

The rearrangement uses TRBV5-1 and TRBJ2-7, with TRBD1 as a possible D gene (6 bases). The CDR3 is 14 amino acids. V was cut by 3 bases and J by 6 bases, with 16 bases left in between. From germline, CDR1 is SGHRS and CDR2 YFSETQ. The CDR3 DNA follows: TGCGCCAGCAGCTCTGATTGGGGGACACGCGAGCAGTACTTC. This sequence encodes CASSSDWGTREQYF.

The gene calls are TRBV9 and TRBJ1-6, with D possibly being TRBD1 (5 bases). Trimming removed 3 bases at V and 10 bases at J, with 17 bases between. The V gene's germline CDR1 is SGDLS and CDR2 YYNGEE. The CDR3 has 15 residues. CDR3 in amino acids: CASSALPGGESPLHF. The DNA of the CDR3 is TGTGCCAGCAGCGCTTTACCGGGGGGAGAATCACCCCTCCACTTT.

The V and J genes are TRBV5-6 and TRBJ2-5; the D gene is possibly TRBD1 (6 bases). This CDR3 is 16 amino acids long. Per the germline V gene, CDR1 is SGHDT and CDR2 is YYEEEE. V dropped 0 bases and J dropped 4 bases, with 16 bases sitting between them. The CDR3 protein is CASSLGGTQTSETQYF. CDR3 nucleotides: TGTGCCAGCAGCTTGGGAGGGACACAAACATCAGAGACCCAGTACTTC. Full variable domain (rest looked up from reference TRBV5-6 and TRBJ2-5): DAGVTQSPTHLIKTRGQQVTLRCSPKSGHDTVSWYQQALGQGPQFIFQYYEEEERQRGNFPDRFSGHQFPNYSSELNVNALLLGDSALYLCASSLGGTQTSETQYFGPGTRLLVL.